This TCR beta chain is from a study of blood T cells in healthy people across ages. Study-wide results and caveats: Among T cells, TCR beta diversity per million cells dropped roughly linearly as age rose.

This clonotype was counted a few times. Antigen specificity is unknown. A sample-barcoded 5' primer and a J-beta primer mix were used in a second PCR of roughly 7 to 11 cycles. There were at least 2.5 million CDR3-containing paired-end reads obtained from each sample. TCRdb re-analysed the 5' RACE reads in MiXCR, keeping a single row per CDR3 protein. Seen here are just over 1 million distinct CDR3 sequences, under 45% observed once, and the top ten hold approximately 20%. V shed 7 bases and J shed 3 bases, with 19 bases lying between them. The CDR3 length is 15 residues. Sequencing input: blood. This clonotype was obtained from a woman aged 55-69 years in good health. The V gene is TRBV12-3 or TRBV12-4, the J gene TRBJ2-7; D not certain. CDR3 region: CASTLNVWGFYEQYF. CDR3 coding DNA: TGTGCCAGCACCTTAAACGTCTGGGGATTCTACGAGCAGTACTTC.